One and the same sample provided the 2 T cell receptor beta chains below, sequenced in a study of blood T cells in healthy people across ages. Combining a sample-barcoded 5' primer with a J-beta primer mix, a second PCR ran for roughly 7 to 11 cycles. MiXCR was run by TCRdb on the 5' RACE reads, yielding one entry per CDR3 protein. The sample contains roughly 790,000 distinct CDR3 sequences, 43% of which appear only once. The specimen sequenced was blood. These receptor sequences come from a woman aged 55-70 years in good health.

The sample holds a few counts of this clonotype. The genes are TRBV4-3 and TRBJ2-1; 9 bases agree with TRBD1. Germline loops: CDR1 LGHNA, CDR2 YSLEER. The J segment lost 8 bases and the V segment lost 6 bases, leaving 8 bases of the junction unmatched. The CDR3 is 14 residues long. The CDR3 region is CASRWGTGNYEQFF. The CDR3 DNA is TGCGCCAGCAGATGGGGGACAGGGAATTATGAGCAGTTCTTC.

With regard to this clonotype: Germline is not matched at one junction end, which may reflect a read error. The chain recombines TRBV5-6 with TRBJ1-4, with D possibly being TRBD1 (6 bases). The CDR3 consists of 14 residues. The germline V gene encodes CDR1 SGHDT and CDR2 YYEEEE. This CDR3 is CTSSLQGSKEKLFF. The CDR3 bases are TGTACCAGCAGCTTGCAGGGGAGCAAGGAAAAACTGTTTTTT.